These 24 T cell receptor beta chains were sequenced from one sample in a study of Graves' ophthalmopathy and Graves' hyperthyroidism. The authors amplified TCR beta CDR3 regions from RNA transcripts. The first round was an RT-PCR with HTBI primers, and the second round was a multiplex PCR. TCRdb re-analysed the multiplex PCR reads in MiXCR, keeping a single row per CDR3 protein. The repertoire holds about 620,000 distinct CDR3 sequences, with about 20% as singletons. The source material was peripheral blood. The receptor source for this set is a woman between 18 and 29 years old with stable Graves' hyperthyroidism. Some clones in this sample may be carry-over from other donors' samples.

The chain is built from TRBV29-1 and TRBJ2-2; 14 positions agree with TRBD2. There are 16 residues in the CDR3. J lost 1 base, V lost 7 bases, and 5 bases had no gene match. Germline lookup yields CDR1 SQVTM and CDR2 ANQGSEA. The CDR3 is CSGGTSGSRNTGELFF. CDR3 sequence (DNA): TGCAGCGGGGGGACTAGCGGGAGTAGGAACACCGGGGAGCTGTTTTTT.

This clonotype has just a few counts. The rearrangement uses TRBV29-1 and TRBJ2-2; no clear D gene. There are 11 residues in the CDR3. The V and J ends lost 7 bases and 8 bases respectively, with 11 bases between them. CDR1 SQVTM and CDR2 ANQGSEA come from the germline V gene. CDR3 in DNA: TGCAGCGGGGTCCTGGTTGGGGAGCTGTTTTTT. Protein sequence: CSGVLVGELFF.

This clonotype was seen repeatedly, ten times or more. The chain joins TRBV9 to TRBJ2-7, with D tentatively TRBD1 (6 bases). The CDR3 spans 15 residues. Germline CDR1 reads SGDLS; CDR2 reads YYNGEE. Trimming cost V 2 bases and J 7 bases, with 19 bases left between them. CDR3 nucleotides: TGTGCCAGCAGCGTTCTAGACAGGCCTTTTGGGGAGCAGTACTTC. Its protein product is CASSVLDRPFGEQYF.

The V call is TRBV11-2, the J call TRBJ2-7, with D perhaps matching TRBD1 (5 bases). The germline V gene has CDR1 SGHAT and CDR2 FQNNGV. Deletions cut 0 bases from V and 2 bases from J, with 11 bases between. This CDR3 contains 15 residues. The CDR3 DNA reads as TGTGCCAGCAGCTTAGAGGGCAGGGCCACCTACGAGCAGTACTTC. This gives the protein CASSLEGRATYEQYF.

This clonotype was seen many times. The V call is TRBV5-1, the J call TRBJ2-7; 9 nucleotides align to TRBD1. The CDR3 is made up of 15 amino acids. J lost 2 bases, V lost 4 bases, and 7 bases had no gene match. Germline V CDR1 and CDR2: SGHRS, YFSETQ. CDR3 DNA sequence: TGCGCCAGCAGCCGAGGACAGGGGCCCACCTACGAGCAGTACTTC. Translating gives CASSRGQGPTYEQYF.

This clonotype turned up a few times. The chain has TRBV2 and TRBJ1-5; tentatively, D is TRBD1 (6 bases). This CDR3 spans 15 amino acids. From germline, CDR1 is SNHLY and CDR2 FYNNEI. Trimming took off 4 bases at V and 2 bases at J, with 12 bases between the two ends. The CDR3 sequence is CASSAVGAGNQPQHF. The CDR3 coding sequence is TGTGCCAGCAGTGCGGTGGGGGCGGGCAATCAGCCCCAGCATTTT.

This clonotype was counted many times. This chain uses TRBV19 with TRBJ2-4; D may be TRBD1 or TRBD2 (6 bases each). The CDR3 is 15 amino acids. Trimming cost V 8 bases and J 0 bases, with 14 bases left between them. In germline, CDR1 is LNHDA, CDR2 SQIVND (reference sequence). CDR3 coding DNA: TGTGCCAGTGCAAGGGGGGATCTAGCCAAAAACATTCAGTACTTC. This gives the protein CASARGDLAKNIQYF.

V usage is TRBV3-1 and J usage is TRBJ2-4, with 11 positions matching TRBD1. Germline loops: CDR1 LGHDT, CDR2 YNNKEL (reference sequence). The CDR3 runs 15 residues. V dropped 4 bases and J dropped 7; count of bases not matched to a gene: 6. CDR3: CASSPSGTGGNIQYF. The DNA for the CDR3 is TGTGCCAGCAGCCCGTCGGGGACAGGGGGTAACATTCAGTACTTC.

J is TRBJ2-7 and V is TRBV13; TRBD2 matches at 9 bases. Germline V CDR1 and CDR2: PRHDT, FYEKMQ (reference sequence). V lost 5 bases to trimming and J lost 5 bases; unmatched junction nucleotides: 4. CDR3 length equals 13 residues. Here the CDR3 reads CASSLSGRHEQYF. CDR3 nucleotide sequence: TGTGCCAGCAGCCTTAGCGGGAGACACGAGCAGTACTTC. Full variable domain (outside the CDR3, taken from reference TRBV13 and TRBJ2-7): AAGVIQSPRHLIKEKRETATLKCYPIPRHDTVYWYQQGPGQDPQFLISFYEKMQSDKGSIPDRFSAQQFSDYHSELNMSSLELGDSALYFCASSLSGRHEQYFGPGTRLTVT.

The chain recombines TRBV13 with TRBJ1-2; possible D gene TRBD1, 6 bases. The CDR3 consists of 15 residues. Trimming shortened V by 5 bases and J by 8 bases, and 21 bases separated the two germline ends. Germline-derived CDR1 and CDR2 are PRHDT and FYEKMQ (reference sequence). The CDR3 spells CASSPRQTGTGGYTF. CDR3 sequence (DNA): TGTGCCAGCAGCCCGAGACAAACAGGGACGGGAGGCTACACCTTC.

This clonotype has only a few counts. The chain uses TRBV9 and TRBJ2-5, with TRBD2 identical over 13 bases. CDR1 is SGDLS and CDR2 is YYNGEE in the germline V gene. V was clipped by 4 bases and J by 5 bases; unmatched bases: 5. This CDR3 is built from 15 residues. The CDR3 DNA reads TGTGCCAGCAGCAGACTAGCGGGGGGATACGAGACCCAGTACTTC. Its protein is CASSRLAGGYETQYF.

This clonotype was seen many times. The chain carries TRBV6-1 and TRBJ1-5; the match to TRBD1 covers 8 bases. The CDR3 runs to 16 residues. The V and J ends lost 6 bases and 0 bases, in that order; junction bases with no gene match: 7. The germline V gene encodes CDR1 MNHNS and CDR2 SASEGT. CDR3 nucleotide sequence: TGTGCCAGCAGCGGACAGGGAGGGTGTAGCAATCAGCCCCAGCATTTT. It is translated as CASSGQGGCSNQPQHF.

This chain connects TRBV6-1 to TRBJ2-7, with a weak D call TRBD1 (6 bases). V was shortened by 2 bases and J by 4 bases, with 15 bases between the two germline ends. Germline-derived CDR1 and CDR2 are MNHNS and SASEGT. The CDR3 length is 15 residues. CDR3 residues: CASSETGIRRYEQYF. The DNA of the CDR3 is TGTGCCAGCAGTGAAACAGGGATTAGACGGTACGAGCAGTACTTC.

This clonotype has ten or more counts. V usage is TRBV12-3 or TRBV12-4 and J usage is TRBJ1-1; perhaps TRBD1 as D (5 bases). The CDR3 consists of 14 residues. V was shortened by 3 bases and J by 1 base, with 9 bases between the two germline ends. CDR3 in amino acids: CASSFQGTNTEAFF. DNA for the CDR3: TGTGCCAGCAGTTTTCAGGGTACGAACACTGAAGCTTTCTTT.

The chain has TRBV20-1 and TRBJ2-5; D possibly corresponds to TRBD2 (6 bases). The CDR3 contains 16 residues. Trimming removed 3 bases at V and 4 bases at J, with 21 bases between. Germline lookup yields CDR1 DFQATT and CDR2 SNEGSKA (reference sequence). The CDR3 coding sequence is TGCAGTGCTAGGGCCTCTAGCGAGTCGGTAGGAGAGACCCAGTACTTC. Its protein product is CSARASSESVGETQYF.

This clonotype was counted many times. The chain employs TRBV27 and TRBJ1-6, with a weak D call TRBD1 (5 bases). CDR1 is MNHEY, CDR2 SMNVEV, per germline (reference sequence). V dropped 3 bases and J dropped 7 bases, with 19 bases sitting between them. The CDR3 contains 17 residues. The CDR3 DNA reads as TGTGCCAGCAGTTTCGAGGCAAGCTGGGCAGGGAATTCACCCCTCCACTTT. Its protein product is CASSFEASWAGNSPLHF.

This clonotype was seen at least ten times. This chain links TRBV12-3 or TRBV12-4 with TRBJ2-7; 7 bases fit TRBD1. Unmatched junction bases numbered 6, after V lost 4 bases and J lost 3 bases. The CDR3 length is 14 residues. The CDR3 sequence is CASSSRDRNYEQYF. CDR3 DNA: TGTGCCAGCAGTTCCCGGGACAGAAACTACGAGCAGTACTTC.

The chain is built from TRBV15 and TRBJ1-5; D not resolved. Germline lookup yields CDR1 LNHNV and CDR2 YYDKDF (reference sequence). CDR3 length: 16 amino acids. V shed 0 bases and J shed 5 bases, with 14 bases lying between them. The CDR3 is CATSRDPRWSYQPQHF. The DNA of the CDR3 is TGTGCCACCAGCAGAGATCCCCGTTGGTCATATCAGCCCCAGCATTTT. Together with reference TRBV15 and TRBJ1-5, the CDR3 gives the full variable domain: DAMVIQNPRYQVTQFGKPVTLSCSQTLNHNVMYWYQQKSSQAPKLLFHYYDKDFNNEADTPDNFQSRRPNTSFCFLDIRSPGLGDTAMYLCATSRDPRWSYQPQHFGDGTRLSIL.

The genes are TRBV6-2 or TRBV6-3 and TRBJ1-5; 8 bases are a match to TRBD1. From germline, CDR1 is MNHEY and CDR2 SVGEGT. CDR3 length equals 15 residues. V trimming: 6 bases; J trimming: 4 bases; junction bases outside the gene matches: 8. The CDR3 region is CASSIGTGLNQPQHF. CDR3 bases: TGTGCCAGCAGCATCGGGACAGGCCTAAATCAGCCCCAGCATTTT.

The sample holds many counts of this clonotype. V gene TRBV30 combines with J gene TRBJ2-4; D might be TRBD1 (6 bases). From germline, CDR1 is GTSNPN and CDR2 SVGIG (reference sequence). Trimming cost V 3 bases and J 14 bases, with 20 bases left between them. The CDR3 consists of 13 residues. In DNA form, the CDR3 reads TGTGCCTGGAGCCTTCTTGACCAGGGGATTAAGTACTTC. This codes for CAWSLLDQGIKYF.

V gene TRBV6-2 or TRBV6-3 combines with J gene TRBJ2-7; 8 bases are shared with TRBD2. Germline CDR1 reads MNHEY; CDR2 reads SVGEGT. J gave up 3 bases and V 4 bases, and 14 bases lay outside the gene matches. CDR3 length: 17 residues. This CDR3 reads CASSFSPGLESNYEQYF. The DNA of the CDR3 is TGTGCCAGCAGTTTTTCTCCGGGACTAGAGTCGAACTACGAGCAGTACTTC.

This clonotype was counted between two and nine times. V is TRBV11-2 and J is TRBJ1-5; no definite D call. V was trimmed by 1 base and J by 0 bases, leaving 13 bases between them. This CDR3 has 17 residues. In germline, CDR1 is SGHAT, CDR2 FQNNGV. The CDR3 here is CASSLGSGRSSNQPQHF. In DNA, the CDR3 is TGTGCCAGCAGCTTAGGGTCGGGCAGGTCTAGCAATCAGCCCCAGCATTTT.

This clonotype was observed many times. V is TRBV6-2 or TRBV6-3 and J is TRBJ1-5; 12 bases line up with TRBD1. Germline V gene lookup returns CDR1 MNHEY and CDR2 SVGEGT. This CDR3 spans 18 amino acids. J lost 5 bases, V lost 4 bases, and 12 bases had no gene match. The CDR3 here is CASSSPGQGALPDQPQHF. The CDR3 coding sequence is TGTGCCAGCAGTTCCCCGGGACAGGGGGCGCTCCCCGATCAGCCCCAGCATTTT.

The chain has TRBV20-1 and TRBJ2-2; no clear D gene. This CDR3 is built from 13 residues. Per the germline V gene, CDR1 is DFQATT and CDR2 is SNEGSKA (reference sequence). Deletions cut 2 bases from V and 0 bases from J, with 4 bases between. The DNA for the CDR3 is TGCAGTGCTAGAACACCGAACACCGGGGAGCTGTTTTTT. Translation gives CSARTPNTGELFF.